Shown below are 17 T cell receptor beta chains from a single sample sequenced in a study of shared clonotypes between healthy human individuals. Clones were read by immunoSEQ multiplex PCR, and TCRdb kept only the in-frame ones, dropping some. The data contain 2 million to 3 million clones, 80% to 95% of them singletons. Sequenced sample: naive CD4+ T cells from PBMCs. Subset: CD45RA+ positively selected. Receptor source: a man aged 18-30 years in good health. Some clones in this sample may be carry-over from other donors' samples.

The gene calls are TRBV5-1 and TRBJ2-4, with 11 positions matching TRBD2. Germline V gene data show CDR1 as SGHRS and CDR2 as YFSETQ. After removal of 3 bases from V and 9 bases from J, the junction contained 11 bases not matched to a gene. The length of the CDR3 is 16 residues. CDR3 coding DNA: TGCGCCAGCAGCTGGGACCTAGGACTAGCGGGCGGCATTCAGTACTTC. It encodes CASSWDLGLAGGIQYF.

This clone was seen a handful of times. CDR3 region: CASSPGRRPNTEAFF. CDR3 nucleotide sequence: TGTGCCAGCAGTCCCGGCCGTCGGCCGAACACTGAAGCTTTCTTT. V and J are TRBV28 and TRBJ1-1; no firm D call. V was pared by 5 bases and J by 1 base, with 14 bases between. The CDR3 totals 15 residues. Germline values: CDR1 MDHEN, CDR2 SYDVKM.

This chain joins TRBV6-1 and TRBJ2-1; 9 bases line up with TRBD1. Germline CDR1 MNHNS, CDR2 SASEGT. The CDR3 has 11 amino acids. With V trimmed by 5 bases and J by 12 bases, 2 bases remained unmatched. The CDR3 DNA follows: TGTGCCAGCAGTACAGGGGGCGGGCAGTTCTTC. This translates into CASSTGGGQFF.

This chain links TRBV7-3 with TRBJ2-5; D remains unclear. Germline V CDR1 and CDR2: SGHTA, FQGTGA. The CDR3 consists of 14 residues. With 4 bases removed from V and 0 bases from J, the gap between germline ends came to 9 bases. Written as DNA, the CDR3 is TGTGCCAGCAGCTCCCATGGGGACCAAGAGACCCAGTACTTC. Its translation: CASSSHGDQETQYF.

The rearrangement links TRBV5-1 to TRBJ2-2, with 7 bases that match TRBD2. CDR3 length: 16 residues. Per the germline V gene, CDR1 is SGHRS and CDR2 is YFSETQ. V dropped 4 bases and J dropped 0; count of bases not matched to a gene: 6. The CDR3 DNA reads TGCGCCAGCAGCGACCAGGCGGGGGCGAACACCGGGGAGCTGTTTTTT. It codes for CASSDQAGANTGELFF.

The chain couples TRBV11-2 to TRBJ2-1; D remains ambiguous. The CDR3 consists of 17 residues. CDR1 and CDR2 from the germline V gene are SGHAT and FQNNGV. V was pared by 2 bases and J by 3 bases, with 17 bases between. The CDR3 protein is CASSLRRGSLNYNEQFF. CDR3 bases: TGTGCCAGCAGCTTACGCCGCGGTAGCTTGAACTACAATGAGCAGTTCTTC.

V gene TRBV4-1 combines with J gene TRBJ2-3; TRBD2 matches at 9 bases. The CDR3 spans 16 residues. Trimming cost V 2 bases and J 3 bases; bases outside gene matches: 6. The germline gives CDR1 MGHRA, CDR2 YSYEKL. The CDR3 nucleotides are TGCGCCAGCAGCCAACCCATAGCGGGAGTGACAGATACGCAGTATTTT. Its protein is CASSQPIAGVTDTQYF.

The J gene is TRBJ2-7, the V gene TRBV19; 8 bases are a match to TRBD2. The V segment lost 5 bases and the J segment 4 bases; nucleotides outside the gene matches: 10. The germline V gene encodes CDR1 LNHDA and CDR2 SQIVND (reference sequence). The CDR3 extends over 15 amino acids. The CDR3: CASSPGGVAGYEQYF. For the CDR3, the DNA is TGTGCCAGTAGTCCCGGCGGGGTAGCGGGATACGAGCAGTACTTC.

V usage is TRBV27 and J usage is TRBJ2-7, with TRBD2 matching 7 bases. The CDR3 has 16 residues. The junction had 17 bases not matched to a gene; V was cut back by 5 bases and J by 7 bases. The germline V gene has CDR1 MNHEY and CDR2 SMNVEV (reference sequence). The CDR3 nucleotides read TGTGCCAGCAGTCAAAACCGTCCGGGAGGCCAGGGAGAGCAGTACTTC. Amino acids: CASSQNRPGGQGEQYF.

This rearrangement joins TRBV25-1 to TRBJ2-1; TRBD2 might be the D (5 bases). The CDR3 is made up of 14 amino acids. Germline V lookup: CDR1 MGHDK, CDR2 SYGVNS. V was trimmed by 5 bases and J by 7 bases, leaving 15 bases between them. CDR3 sequence reads: CASSPTASSNEQFF. Written as DNA, the CDR3 is TGTGCCAGCAGTCCGACGGCTAGCAGTAATGAGCAGTTCTTC.

This clone is a singleton in its sample. This chain uses TRBV13 with TRBJ2-3; TRBD2 is a possible D gene (6 bases). The CDR3 runs to 16 residues. Germline V CDR1 and CDR2: PRHDT, FYEKMQ (reference sequence). With 2 bases removed from V and 0 bases from J, the gap between germline ends came to 12 bases. The CDR3 region has the DNA TGTGCCAGCAGCTTAATTAGCGGAGCAAGCACAGATACGCAGTATTTT. Amino acids: CASSLISGASTDTQYF.

Here the CDR3 DNA reads TGTGCCAGCAGCTTAGGCGGAGAAAAACTGTTTTTT. Its translation: CASSLGGEKLFF. The chain recombines TRBV5-4 with TRBJ1-4; D uncertain. CDR3 length: 12 amino acids. Germline values: CDR1 SGHNT, CDR2 YYREEE (reference sequence). Trimming shortened V by 2 bases and J by 8 bases, and 7 bases separated the two germline ends.

The CDR3 protein is CASSSGGLGNQPQHF. CDR3 in DNA: TGTGCCAGCAGTTCGGGGGGTTTAGGAAATCAGCCCCAGCATTTT. The rearrangement joins TRBV6-5 to TRBJ1-5; perhaps TRBD1 as D (5 bases). CDR1 and CDR2 (germline): MNHEY, SVGAGI. V was trimmed by 4 bases and J by 4 bases, leaving 14 bases between them. The CDR3 spans 15 residues.

The chain has TRBV5-1 and TRBJ1-1; maybe TRBD1 (5 bases). The CDR3 consists of 15 residues. V lost 4 bases to trimming and J lost 4 bases, with 17 bases between them. Germline V gene data show CDR1 as SGHRS and CDR2 as YFSETQ. The CDR3 DNA reads as TGCGCCAGCAGCCCCCGAGGGGAGGCGGGCACTGAAGCTTTCTTT. The encoded protein is CASSPRGEAGTEAFF.

The table lists this clone with a count of one. CDR3 nucleotides: TGTGCCAGCAGTTGGGGCCTGGGGGCGGGCACTGAAGCTTTCTTT. It codes for CASSWGLGAGTEAFF. The V gene is TRBV6-5, the J gene TRBJ1-1; perhaps TRBD1 as D (6 bases). Germline V gene lookup returns CDR1 MNHEY and CDR2 SVGAGI. The CDR3 extends over 15 amino acids. V lost 4 bases and J 4 bases, leaving 16 bases between the germline ends.

The CDR3 region is CASSVEGMGTDTQYF. The CDR3 DNA sequence: TGTGCCAGCAGCGTAGAGGGAATGGGCACAGATACGCAGTATTTT. The chain joins TRBV9 to TRBJ2-3; D not certain. The CDR3 is made up of 15 amino acids. V was cut by 0 bases and J by 1 base, with 9 bases left in between. Germline CDR1 SGDLS, CDR2 YYNGEE.

V usage is TRBV6-5 and J usage is TRBJ1-1; D not resolved. This CDR3 is built from 15 residues. CDR1 is MNHEY, CDR2 SVGAGI, per germline. The V gene lost 0 bases and the J gene lost 8 bases, with 16 bases spanning the gap. The DNA of the CDR3 is TGTGCCAGCAGTTACTCGGGTCTTAAGTCTGGGGAAGCTTTCTTT. Translated: CASSYSGLKSGEAFF.